This entry lists 19 T cell receptor beta chains sequenced from one sample in a study of shared clonotypes between healthy human individuals. CD45RO-negative cells were positively selected for CCR7, leaving out terminally differentiated effector memory CD45RA+ cells. Sequencing was performed with immunoSEQ multiplex PCR; in TCRdb, only in-frame clones are kept and a portion is missing. Counted here are about 1,800,000 clones, just under 95% occurring once; the ten biggest clones make up 1% to 1.5%. The sample was naive CD8+ T cells sorted from blood. The source of these receptors is a man younger than 30 in good health.

V gene TRBV7-8 combines with J gene TRBJ2-7; D not resolved. Trimming pared 4 bases from V and 2 bases from J, leaving 18 bases between. Germline-derived CDR1 and CDR2 are SGHVS and FQNEAQ. This CDR3 is built from 16 residues. DNA of the CDR3: TGTGCCAGCAGCTCTAGGAAGGGCGGTATTGCCTACGAGCAGTACTTC. This translates into CASSSRKGGIAYEQYF. Full variable domain (remainder filled in from reference TRBV7-8 and TRBJ2-7): GAGVSQSPRYKVAKRGQDVALRCDPISGHVSLFWYQQALGQGPEFLTYFQNEAQLDKSGLPSDRFFAERPEGSVSTLKIQRTQQEDSAVYLCASSSRKGGIAYEQYFGPGTRLTVT.

Details on this clone: The sample holds other DNA sequences that translate to the same CDR3. The rearrangement joins TRBV4-1 to TRBJ2-7; no reliable D call. Germline CDR1 is MGHRA and CDR2 is YSYEKL. The CDR3 is 13 amino acids. V shed 1 base and J shed 3 bases, with 7 bases lying between them. The CDR3 nucleotides read TGCGCCAGCAGCCAAGGGCTGGGCTACGAGCAGTACTTC. Its protein product is CASSQGLGYEQYF.

This clone is a singleton in its sample. This chain links TRBV15 with TRBJ2-1; 7 bases are shared with TRBD2. The germline CDR1 and CDR2 sequences are LNHNV and YYDKDF (reference sequence). The CDR3 totals 15 residues. The junction had 5 bases not matched to a gene; V was cut back by 1 base and J by 5 bases. The CDR3, as DNA: TGTGCCACCAGCAGAGGTAGCGGGCCTCACAATGAGCAGTTCTTC. Translation: CATSRGSGPHNEQFF. The whole variable domain, filled in from reference TRBV15 and TRBJ2-1, reads DAMVIQNPRYQVTQFGKPVTLSCSQTLNHNVMYWYQQKSSQAPKLLFHYYDKDFNNEADTPDNFQSRRPNTSFCFLDIRSPGLGDTAMYLCATSRGSGPHNEQFFGPGTRLTVL.

The CDR3 here is CASSLAYGLAEAFF. The CDR3 nucleotides are TGTGCCAGCAGCTTAGCGTACGGTTTGGCTGAAGCTTTCTTT. The rearrangement uses TRBV7-9 and TRBJ1-1; D remains unclear. Trimming pared 0 bases from V and 6 bases from J, leaving 11 bases between. This CDR3 contains 14 residues. Germline V gene lookup returns CDR1 SEHNR and CDR2 FQNEAQ (reference sequence).

The chain links TRBV10-1 to TRBJ1-5; D is undetermined. CDR3 length: 11 residues. Germline V gives CDR1 WNHNN, CDR2 SYGVQD (reference sequence). Trimming removed 8 bases from V and 8 bases from J, with 10 bases in between. Here the CDR3 reads CASESWEPQHF. DNA for the CDR3: TGCGCCAGCGAGAGTTGGGAGCCCCAGCATTTT.

The chain joins TRBV11-2 to TRBJ2-5, with no clear D. V was clipped by 4 bases and J by 1 base, with 10 bases between them. CDR3 size: 14 residues. Germline CDR1 reads SGHAT; CDR2 reads FQNNGV. DNA of the CDR3: TGTGCCAGCAGCTCTATCGACATCCAAGAGACCCAGTACTTC. Residues: CASSSIDIQETQYF.

The rearrangement uses TRBV7-6 and TRBJ2-3, with 11 bases identical to TRBD2. Germline V gene lookup returns CDR1 SGHVS and CDR2 FNYEAQ. V lost 6 bases to trimming and J lost 2 bases; unmatched junction nucleotides: 4. CDR3 length: 15 residues. The CDR3 nucleotides read TGTGCCAGCAGACTACTAGCGGGGGACACAGATACGCAGTATTTT. Residues: CASRLLAGDTDTQYF.

DNA of the CDR3: TGTGCCAGCTCCTCCCCAGCGGACAGGGCTGACTACGAGCAGTACTTC. Amino acid sequence: CASSSPADRADYEQYF. V gene TRBV27 combines with J gene TRBJ2-7; 8 nucleotides align to TRBD1. The V gene's germline CDR1 is MNHEY and CDR2 SMNVEV (reference sequence). The CDR3 runs to 16 residues. Trimming removed 8 bases from V and 3 bases from J; junction bases left unmatched: 15.

The chain recombines TRBV7-9 with TRBJ1-4, with D tentatively TRBD1 (5 bases). Germline CDR1 SEHNR, CDR2 FQNEAQ (reference sequence). V was clipped by 2 bases and J by 1 base, with 8 bases between them. The CDR3 is 15 residues long. The CDR3 DNA sequence: TGTGCCAGCAGCTTACCCGGGGGAACTAATGAAAAACTGTTTTTT. Amino acid sequence: CASSLPGGTNEKLFF.

The chain carries TRBV30 and TRBJ2-6; D remains ambiguous. The V end was cut by 1 base, the J end by 4 bases, with 5 bases between. CDR1 is GTSNPN, CDR2 SVGIG, per germline (reference sequence). The CDR3 is made up of 13 amino acids. The CDR3 spells CAWSDVGANVLTF. The CDR3 region has the DNA TGTGCCTGGAGTGATGTAGGGGCCAACGTCCTGACTTTC.

The gene calls are TRBV9 and TRBJ1-2, with 7 positions matching TRBD1. V shed 2 bases, J shed 12 bases, and the junction held 13 bases outside the gene matches. Per germline, CDR1 SGDLS and CDR2 YYNGEE. The length of the CDR3 is 14 residues. The CDR3 loop is CASSVSGTAGFHTF. Here the CDR3 DNA reads TGTGCCAGCAGCGTCTCCGGGACAGCGGGCTTCCACACCTTC. The full variable domain, with the rest looked up from reference TRBV9 and TRBJ1-2, is DSGVTQTPKHLITATGQRVTLRCSPRSGDLSVYWYQQSLDQGLQFLIQYYNGEERAKGNILERFSAQQFPDLHSELNLSSLELGDSALYFCASSVSGTAGFHTFGSGTRLTVV.

CDR3 amino acids: CASSSRQDYEQYF. CDR3 DNA: TGTGCCAGCAGTTCGAGACAGGACTACGAGCAGTACTTC. V is TRBV27 and J is TRBJ2-7; D is perhaps TRBD1 (6 bases). Germline V gene data show CDR1 as MNHEY and CDR2 as SMNVEV (reference sequence). Trimming took off 4 bases at V and 3 bases at J, with 10 bases between the two ends. The CDR3 has 13 amino acids.

The chain joins TRBV11-3 to TRBJ2-3; D is perhaps TRBD2 (6 bases). Germline loops: CDR1 SGHNT, CDR2 YENEEA. This CDR3 has 17 amino acids. Trimming pared 1 base from V and 1 base from J, leaving 15 bases between. This CDR3 reads CASSLGPFGGGTDTQYF. The CDR3 nucleotides read TGTGCCAGCAGCTTAGGTCCATTCGGAGGGGGCACAGATACGCAGTATTTT.

The gene calls are TRBV11-2 and TRBJ2-7; 7 bases line up with TRBD2. Germline V gives CDR1 SGHAT, CDR2 FQNNGV. The CDR3 is 15 residues long. The trim removed 6 bases at V and 3 bases at J, leaving 11 bases unmatched. The CDR3 region is CASSHIPGDYYEQYF. CDR3 DNA sequence: TGTGCCAGCAGTCACATCCCGGGGGACTACTACGAGCAGTACTTC.

V and J are TRBV5-8 and TRBJ1-1, with D perhaps matching TRBD1 (6 bases). CDR1 and CDR2 from the germline V gene are SGHTS and YDEGEE. This CDR3 has 15 amino acids. The V end lost 5 bases, the J end lost 0 bases, and 14 bases lay between the germline ends. The CDR3 spells CASSSRGQLNTEAFF. The CDR3 nucleotides are TGTGCCAGCAGTAGCCGGGGACAACTGAACACTGAAGCTTTCTTT.

V usage is TRBV27 and J usage is TRBJ2-7, with TRBD2 as a possible D gene (7 bases). This CDR3 spans 15 amino acids. Trimming stripped 3 bases from V and 0 bases from J, with 12 bases between. Germline V CDR1 and CDR2: MNHEY, SMNVEV (reference sequence). This CDR3 is CASSFMRGGSYEQYF. The CDR3 bases are TGTGCCAGCAGTTTTATGAGGGGGGGCTCCTACGAGCAGTACTTC.

The chain employs TRBV6-6 and TRBJ2-2; D ambiguous. The CDR3 runs to 14 residues. Germline loops: CDR1 MNHNY, CDR2 SVGAGI (reference sequence). Trimming removed 3 bases from V and 8 bases from J, with 13 bases in between. CDR3 in DNA: TGTGCCAGCAGTTATGGGTACTCTCTTGGGGAGCTGTTTTTT. Amino acid sequence: CASSYGYSLGELFF.

The genes are TRBV7-8 and TRBJ1-1, with 10 bases aligning to TRBD1. Unmatched junction bases numbered 8, after V lost 5 bases and J lost 2 bases. Looked up from germline, CDR1 is SGHVS and CDR2 is FQNEAQ. The CDR3 totals 16 residues. The CDR3 sequence: CASSAPGQGINTEAFF. CDR3 nucleotide sequence: TGTGCCAGCAGCGCACCGGGACAGGGGATAAACACTGAAGCTTTCTTT.

DNA for the CDR3: TGTGCCAGCAGCTTATATCTCGGCTCTTCCTACGAGCAGTACTTC. Its translation: CASSLYLGSSYEQYF. The V and J genes are TRBV7-3 and TRBJ2-7, with D hard to call. CDR1 is SGHTA and CDR2 is FQGTGA in the germline V gene. The V end lost 2 bases, the J end lost 1 base, and 12 bases lay between the germline ends. This CDR3 is built from 15 residues.